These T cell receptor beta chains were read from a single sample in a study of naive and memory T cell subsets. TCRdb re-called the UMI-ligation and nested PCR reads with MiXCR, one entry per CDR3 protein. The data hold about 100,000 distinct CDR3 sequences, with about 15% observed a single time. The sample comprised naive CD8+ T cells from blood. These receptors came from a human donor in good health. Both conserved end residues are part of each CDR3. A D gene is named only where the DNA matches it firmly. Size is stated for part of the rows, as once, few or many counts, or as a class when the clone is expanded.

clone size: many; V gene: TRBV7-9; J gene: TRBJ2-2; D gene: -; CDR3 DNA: TGTGCCAGCAGCCAAGGACTACCCGGGGAGCTGTTTTTT; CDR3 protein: CASSQGLPGELFF
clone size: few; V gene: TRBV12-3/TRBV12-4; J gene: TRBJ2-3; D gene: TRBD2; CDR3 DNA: TGTGCCAGCAGTCTACTCCCGGGACTAGGTAGCACAGATACGCAGTATTTT; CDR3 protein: CASSLLPGLGSTDTQYF
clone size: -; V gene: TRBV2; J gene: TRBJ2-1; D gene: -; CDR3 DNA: TGTGCCAGCGTCCCGGGCCTCCGAACCTACAATGAGCAGTTCTTC; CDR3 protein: CASVPGLRTYNEQFF
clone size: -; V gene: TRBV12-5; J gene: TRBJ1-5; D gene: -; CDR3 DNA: TGTGCTAGTGGTTTGGGCAGGGCCCCTCTTAGCAATCAGCCCCAGCATTTT; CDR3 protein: CASGLGRAPLSNQPQHF
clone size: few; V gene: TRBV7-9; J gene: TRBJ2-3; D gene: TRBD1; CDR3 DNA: TGTGCCAGCAGCCCCGGGACAGGGGGTTCAGATACGCAGTATTTT; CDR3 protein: CASSPGTGGSDTQYF
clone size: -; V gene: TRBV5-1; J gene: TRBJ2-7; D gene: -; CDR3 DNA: TGCGCCAGCAGCTTCCTGACCTACGAGCAGTACTTC; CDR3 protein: CASSFLTYEQYF
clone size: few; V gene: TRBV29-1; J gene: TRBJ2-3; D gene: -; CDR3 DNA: TGCAGCGTTGTGGGTATTGGTCTAACCCAGACAGATACGCAGTATTTT; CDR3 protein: CSVVGIGLTQTDTQYF
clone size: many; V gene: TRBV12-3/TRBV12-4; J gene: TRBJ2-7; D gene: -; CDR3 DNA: TGTGCCAGCAGCAACTTCGACTACGAGCAGTACTTC; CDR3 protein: CASSNFDYEQYF
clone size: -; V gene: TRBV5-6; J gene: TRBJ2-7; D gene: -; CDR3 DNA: TGTGCCAGCAGCACCAGACCGGGACCGGGCGAGCAGTACTTC; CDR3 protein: CASSTRPGPGEQYF
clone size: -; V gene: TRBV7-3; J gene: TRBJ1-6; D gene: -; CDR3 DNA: TGTGCCAGCAGCTTAGAGGGGCAGGGATCTTCACCCCTCCACTTT; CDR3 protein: CASSLEGQGSSPLHF
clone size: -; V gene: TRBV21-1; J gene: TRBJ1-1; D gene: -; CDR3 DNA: TGTGCCAGCAGCAAAGAACAGGGGAGGACTGAAGCTTTCTTT; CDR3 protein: CASSKEQGRTEAFF
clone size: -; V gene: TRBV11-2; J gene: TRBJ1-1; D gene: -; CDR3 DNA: TGTGCCAGCAGCCCCAGGAGCCTGAACACTGAAGCTTTCTTT; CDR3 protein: CASSPRSLNTEAFF
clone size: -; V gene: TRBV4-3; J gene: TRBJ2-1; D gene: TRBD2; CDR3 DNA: TGCGCCAGCAGCCAAGGGGGACTAGCGGGCTATGAGCAGTTCTTC; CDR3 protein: CASSQGGLAGYEQFF
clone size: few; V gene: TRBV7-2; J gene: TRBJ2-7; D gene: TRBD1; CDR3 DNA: TGTGCCAGCAGCGCCGGGACAGTCTACGAGCAGTACTTC; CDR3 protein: CASSAGTVYEQYF
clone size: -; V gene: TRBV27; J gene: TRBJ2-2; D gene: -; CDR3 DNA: TGTGCCAGCAGTTTATTCCGGGGAGTGAGGGAGCTGTTTTTT; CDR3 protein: CASSLFRGVRELFF
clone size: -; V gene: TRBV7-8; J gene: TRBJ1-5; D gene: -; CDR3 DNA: TGTGCCAGCAGCCCCCCGAGGTGGCCAGGCCGAAATCAGCCCCAGCATTTT; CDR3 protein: CASSPPRWPGRNQPQHF
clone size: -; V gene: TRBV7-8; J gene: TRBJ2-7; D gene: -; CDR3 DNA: TGTGCCAGCAGCTGGTCCGGGGGCACCAGCTCCTACGAGCAGTACTTC; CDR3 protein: CASSWSGGTSSYEQYF
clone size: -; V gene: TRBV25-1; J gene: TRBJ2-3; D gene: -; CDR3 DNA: TGTGCCAGCATGTCAGATACGCAGTATTTT; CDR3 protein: CASMSDTQYF
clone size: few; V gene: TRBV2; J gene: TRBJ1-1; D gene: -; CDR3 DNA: TGTGCCACCGGCCTGAACACTGAAGCTTTCTTT; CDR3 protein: CATGLNTEAFF
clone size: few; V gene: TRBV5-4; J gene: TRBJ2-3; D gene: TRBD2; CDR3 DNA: TGTGCCAGCAGCTTACGCGGGGGGTTGGCAGATACGCAGTATTTT; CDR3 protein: CASSLRGGLADTQYF
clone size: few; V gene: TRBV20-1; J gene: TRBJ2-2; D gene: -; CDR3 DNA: TGCAGTGCTTCCATATACACCGGGGAGCTGTTTTTT; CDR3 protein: CSASIYTGELFF
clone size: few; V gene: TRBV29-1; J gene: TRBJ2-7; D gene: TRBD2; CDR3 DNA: TGCAGCGGGAAGCTAGCGGGACACGAGCAGTACTTC; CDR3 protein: CSGKLAGHEQYF
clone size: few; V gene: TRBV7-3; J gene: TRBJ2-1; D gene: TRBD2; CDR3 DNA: TGTGCCAGCAGCTTCCTTGCGGGGGGGGATGAGCAGTTCTTC; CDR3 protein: CASSFLAGGDEQFF
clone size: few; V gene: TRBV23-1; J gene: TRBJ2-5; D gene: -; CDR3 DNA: TGCGCCAGCAGTCAACGAAAGACCCAGTACTTC; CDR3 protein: CASSQRKTQYF
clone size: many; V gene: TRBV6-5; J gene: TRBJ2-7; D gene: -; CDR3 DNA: TGTGCCAGCAGCTCCTCGGCCGAGCAGTACTTC; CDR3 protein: CASSSSAEQYF
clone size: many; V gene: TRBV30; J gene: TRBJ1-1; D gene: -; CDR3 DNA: TGTGCCTGGAGTGTAAAGAGGGTCGACAACATGAACACTGAAGCTTTCTTT; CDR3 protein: CAWSVKRVDNMNTEAFF
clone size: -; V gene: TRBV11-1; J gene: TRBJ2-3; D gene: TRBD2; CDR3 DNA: TGTGCCAGCAGCCTCAGGGCTAGCGGGTTTACAGATACGCAGTATTTT; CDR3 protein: CASSLRASGFTDTQYF
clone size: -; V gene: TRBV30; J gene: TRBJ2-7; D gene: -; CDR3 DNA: TGTGCCTGGAGTGTTCAGGTCAGCTACGAGCAGTACTTC; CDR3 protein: CAWSVQVSYEQYF
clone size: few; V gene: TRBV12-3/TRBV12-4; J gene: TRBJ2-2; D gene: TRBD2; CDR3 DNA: TGTGCCAGCAGTTTTGTGGGGGGGGGCACCGGGGAGCTGTTTTTT; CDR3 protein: CASSFVGGGTGELFF
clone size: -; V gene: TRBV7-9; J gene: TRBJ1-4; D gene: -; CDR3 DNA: TGTGCCAGTGTCGGGGGAACTAATGAAAAACTGTTTTTT; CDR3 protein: CASVGGTNEKLFF
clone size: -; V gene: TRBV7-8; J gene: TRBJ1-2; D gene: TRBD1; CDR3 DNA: TGTGCCAGCAGCTTAGAACTAACCGGGACAGGGTACGGCTACACCTTC; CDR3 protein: CASSLELTGTGYGYTF
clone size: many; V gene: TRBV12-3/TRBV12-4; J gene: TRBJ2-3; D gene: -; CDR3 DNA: TGTGCCAGCAGTTTCGCGGGGCGGGATACGCAGTATTTT; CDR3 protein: CASSFAGRDTQYF
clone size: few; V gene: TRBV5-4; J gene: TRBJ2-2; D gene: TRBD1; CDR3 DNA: TGTGCCAGCAGCGTACAGGGGGGCACCGGGGAGCTGTTTTTT; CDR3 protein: CASSVQGGTGELFF
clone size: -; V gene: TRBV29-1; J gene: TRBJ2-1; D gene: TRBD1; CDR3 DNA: TGCAGCGTTGAGTTGGCAGGGGGCTTCGATGAGCAGTTCTTC; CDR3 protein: CSVELAGGFDEQFF
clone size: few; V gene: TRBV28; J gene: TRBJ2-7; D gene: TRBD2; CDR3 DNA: TGTGCCAGCGTTGGCGGGGGGGCCGTTTACGAGCAGTACTTC; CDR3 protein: CASVGGGAVYEQYF
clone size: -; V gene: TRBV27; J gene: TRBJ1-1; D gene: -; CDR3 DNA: TGTGCCAGCAGTTTAACACCGAACACTGAAGCTTTCTTT; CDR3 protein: CASSLTPNTEAFF
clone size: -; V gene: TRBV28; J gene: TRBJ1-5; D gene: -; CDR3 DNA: TGTGCCAGCAGTTTGGACAGCTGGAGTCAGCCCCAGCATTTT; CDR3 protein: CASSLDSWSQPQHF
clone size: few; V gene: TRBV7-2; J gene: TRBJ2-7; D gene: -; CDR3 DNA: TGTGCCAGCAGCTTAGACATGGGTCTATACGAGCAGTACTTC; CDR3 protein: CASSLDMGLYEQYF
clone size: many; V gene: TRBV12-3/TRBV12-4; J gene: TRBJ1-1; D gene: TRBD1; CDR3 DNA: TGTGCCAGCACTCAGACAGGGGTTTACACTGAAGCTTTCTTT; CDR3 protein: CASTQTGVYTEAFF
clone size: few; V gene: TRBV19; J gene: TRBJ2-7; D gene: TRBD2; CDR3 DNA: TGTGCCAGTATGGGTAGCGGGAGCCCCCACGAGCAGTACTTC; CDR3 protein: CASMGSGSPHEQYF
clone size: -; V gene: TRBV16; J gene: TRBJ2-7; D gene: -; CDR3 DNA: TGTGCCAGCAGCCAGGGTAGTATTAACGAGCAGTACTTC; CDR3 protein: CASSQGSINEQYF
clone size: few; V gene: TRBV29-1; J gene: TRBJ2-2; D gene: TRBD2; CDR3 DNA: TGCAGCGTCCTGAGGTCGGGAGGTCCCGCCGGGGAGCTGTTTTTT; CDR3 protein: CSVLRSGGPAGELFF
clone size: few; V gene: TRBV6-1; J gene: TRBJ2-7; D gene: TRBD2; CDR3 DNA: TGTGCCAGCGATGAAACGACCGGGACTAGCGTTCATCTAGAGCAGTACTTC; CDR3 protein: CASDETTGTSVHLEQYF
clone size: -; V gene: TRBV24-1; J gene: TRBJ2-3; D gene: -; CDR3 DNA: TGTGCCACCAGTGATTCTCCGGGGCCTACCACAGATACGCAGTATTTT; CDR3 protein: CATSDSPGPTTDTQYF
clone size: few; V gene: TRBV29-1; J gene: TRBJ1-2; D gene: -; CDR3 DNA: TGCAGCGTTGAAGGTCTCGAGATTGGCTACACCTTC; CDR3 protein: CSVEGLEIGYTF
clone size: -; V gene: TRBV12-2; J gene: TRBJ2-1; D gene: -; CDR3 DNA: TGTGCAAGTCGCAGAAAAACAGGGGATAATGAGCAGTTCTTC; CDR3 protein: CASRRKTGDNEQFF
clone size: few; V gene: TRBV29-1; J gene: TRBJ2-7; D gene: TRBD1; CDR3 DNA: TGCAGCGTCCTGACAGGGAGCTCCTACGAGCAGTACTTC; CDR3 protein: CSVLTGSSYEQYF
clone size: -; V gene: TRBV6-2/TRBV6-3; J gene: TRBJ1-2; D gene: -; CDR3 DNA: TGTGCCAGCAGTTATGGGGCGAACTATGGCTACACCTTC; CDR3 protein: CASSYGANYGYTF